A single sample is the source of the 4 T cell receptor beta chains below, sequenced in a study of OX40 agonist ivuxolimab in advanced cancers. Clones were sequenced by immunoSEQ multiplex PCR, and TCRdb holds only the in-frame ones, with some missing. The repertoire holds about 64,000 clones, with more than 80% as singletons. The sequencing here drew on CD4+ or CD8+ T cells sorted from blood, taken in a trial of the OX40 agonist ivuxolimab. The receptors come from an adult with an advanced solid tumor such as melanoma, head and neck, liver or kidney cancer.

The chain recombines TRBV7-9 with TRBJ1-4; 9 bases align to TRBD1. V trimming: 2 bases; J trimming: 17 bases; junction bases outside the gene matches: 9. The CDR3 covers 13 residues. The germline V gene encodes CDR1 SEHNR and CDR2 FQNEAQ (reference sequence). The DNA for the CDR3 is TGTGCCAGCAGCTTAAAACAGGGGGCCTCTCTTTTTTTT. Translated: CASSLKQGASLFF.

This clone was seen only once. The chain employs TRBV15 and TRBJ2-6; 10 nucleotides line up with TRBD1. CDR3 size: 18 residues. Losses at the gene ends were 5 bases for V and 4 bases for J; bases not matched to a gene: 11. Germline loops: CDR1 LNHNV, CDR2 YYDKDF (reference sequence). CDR3 in DNA: TGTGCCACCAGCCGGGCCGGGACAGGGGTGGAGGGGGCCAACGTCCTGACTTTC. It translates to CATSRAGTGVEGANVLTF.

The V and J genes are TRBV6-6 and TRBJ2-5; TRBD2 matches at 7 bases. Germline V gene sequence: CDR1 MNHNY, CDR2 SVGAGI (reference sequence). This CDR3 region has 14 residues. V shed 0 bases and J 5 bases; nucleotides not matched to a gene: 3. The CDR3 region has the DNA TGTGCCAGCAGTTACTCACTAGCGCGGGAGACCCAGTACTTC. Translation gives CASSYSLARETQYF.

The V and J genes are TRBV27 and TRBJ1-2; possibly TRBD1 for D (6 bases). The V gene's germline CDR1 is MNHEY and CDR2 SMNVEV (reference sequence). The CDR3 has 15 residues. V was clipped by 6 bases and J by 3 bases, with 17 bases between them. The CDR3 spells CASRSQGDEDYGYTF. For the CDR3, the DNA is TGTGCCAGCAGGTCACAGGGAGATGAGGACTATGGCTACACCTTC.